The next 11 T cell receptor beta chains were all read from a single sample in a study of cytomegalovirus exposure and HLA in healthy donors. PCR employed 60 Vbeta and 13 Jbeta primers. Assay: immunoSEQ multiplex PCR; the TCRdb copy retains only in-frame clones and omits some. The data hold around 93,000 clones, with 70% to 85% observed a single time. The sequenced sample was PBMCs. The receptors come from a man aged 50-60 years in good health and CMV-seronegative.

The chain carries TRBV9 and TRBJ1-1, with a possible D match to TRBD1 (6 bases). Trimming cost V 4 bases and J 1 base, with 11 bases left between them. Per the germline V gene, CDR1 is SGDLS and CDR2 is YYNGEE. This CDR3 is 14 amino acids long. The CDR3 DNA is TGTGCCAGCAGCCCCGCGGGGGCGAACACTGAAGCTTTCTTT. Protein product: CASSPAGANTEAFF.

The rearrangement uses TRBV6-5 and TRBJ2-5; possible D gene TRBD2, 5 bases. The CDR3 contains 13 residues. The germline gives CDR1 MNHEY, CDR2 SVGAGI. V lost 5 bases to trimming and J lost 5 bases, with 12 bases between them. CDR3 protein: CASSLGIRETQYF. In DNA, the CDR3 is TGTGCCAGCAGTCTCGGGATCAGGGAGACCCAGTACTTC.

This chain connects TRBV6-1 to TRBJ1-4; 7 nucleotides match TRBD1. The CDR3 contains 14 residues. In germline, CDR1 is MNHNS, CDR2 SASEGT. V shed 6 bases and J 4 bases; nucleotides not matched to a gene: 5. CDR3 sequence (DNA): TGTGCCAGCAGATCGGGACAGCTTAATGAAAAACTGTTTTTT. It encodes CASRSGQLNEKLFF.

CDR3 protein: CASSYFSPPSNEQFF. CDR3 DNA sequence: TGTGCCAGCAGTTATTTCAGTCCCCCAAGCAATGAGCAGTTCTTC. The chain has TRBV6-5 and TRBJ2-1; D call uncertain. This CDR3 contains 15 residues. From germline, CDR1 is MNHEY and CDR2 SVGAGI. V was shortened by 3 bases and J by 6 bases, with 15 bases between the two germline ends.

The V gene is TRBV10-3, the J gene TRBJ2-1, with 11 positions matching TRBD2. V trimming: 7 bases; J trimming: 0 bases; junction bases outside the gene matches: 11. The CDR3 loop spans 18 amino acids. Germline CDR1 and CDR2: ENHRY and SYGVKD. CDR3 loop: CAITPGTSGGSSYNEQFF. CDR3 in DNA: TGTGCCATCACCCCCGGGACTAGCGGCGGGAGCTCCTACAATGAGCAGTTCTTC.

This clone came up a few times. The chain links TRBV5-6 to TRBJ2-5; TRBD2 matches at 7 bases. CDR1 and CDR2 (germline): SGHDT, YYEEEE. The V and J ends lost 2 bases and 7 bases, in that order; junction bases with no gene match: 8. This CDR3 region has 14 residues. CDR3: CASSFGSGEGTQYF. The CDR3 DNA reads TGTGCCAGCAGCTTTGGATCGGGGGAGGGGACCCAGTACTTC. The variable domain in full, completed from reference TRBV5-6 and TRBJ2-5, reads DAGVTQSPTHLIKTRGQQVTLRCSPKSGHDTVSWYQQALGQGPQFIFQYYEEEERQRGNFPDRFSGHQFPNYSSELNVNALLLGDSALYLCASSFGSGEGTQYFGPGTRLLVL.

The gene calls are TRBV19 and TRBJ2-5; TRBD2 matches at 12 bases. The V and J ends lost 7 bases and 5 bases, in that order; junction bases with no gene match: 5. CDR1 is LNHDA and CDR2 is SQIVND in the germline V gene (reference sequence). This CDR3 comprises 14 residues. This CDR3 reads CASKKTSGSETQYF. The CDR3, as DNA: TGTGCCAGTAAAAAGACTAGCGGGAGTGAGACCCAGTACTTC.

This clone was seen only a few times. The CDR3 is CASSLGPSGQETQYF. The CDR3 nucleotides read TGCGCCAGCAGCTTGGGTCCTAGCGGACAAGAGACCCAGTACTTC. J is TRBJ2-5 and V is TRBV5-1, with TRBD2 identical over 7 bases. V was clipped by 0 bases and J by 2 bases; unmatched bases: 4. The CDR3 runs 15 residues. Germline CDR1 SGHRS, CDR2 YFSETQ. Supplemented by reference TRBV5-1 and TRBJ2-5, the full variable domain reads KAGVTQTPRYLIKTRGQQVTLSCSPISGHRSVSWYQQTPGQGLQFLFEYFSETQRNKGNFPGRFSGRQFSNSRSEMNVSTLELGDSALYLCASSLGPSGQETQYFGPGTRLLVL.

This clone was counted only a few times. The chain employs TRBV7-8 and TRBJ2-7; TRBD1 matches 8 bases. Germline loops: CDR1 SGHVS, CDR2 FQNEAQ. The CDR3 covers 13 residues. Trimming took 1 base from V and 6 from J; bases not matched to a gene: 2. CDR3 nucleotides: TGTGCCAGCAGCTTAGGACAGGGGTTCGAGCAGTACTTC. Translating gives CASSLGQGFEQYF.

This clone was detected only a few times. The chain has TRBV29-1 and TRBJ2-7; tentative D call: TRBD1 (6 bases). This CDR3 is 11 amino acids long. V lost 4 bases to trimming and J lost 7 bases, with 11 bases between them. Germline V gene data show CDR1 as SQVTM and CDR2 as ANQGSEA. The CDR3 here is CSVGWQGEQYF. For the CDR3, the DNA is TGCAGCGTTGGCTGGCAGGGGGAGCAGTACTTC.

This sequence joins TRBV7-2 and TRBJ1-2; TRBD1 aligns across 8 bases. Germline loops: CDR1 SGHTA, CDR2 FQGNSA. The junction had 6 bases not matched to a gene; V was cut back by 5 bases and J by 1 base. This CDR3 region has 15 residues. CDR3 sequence (DNA): TGTGCCAGCAGCACCGGACAGGGAGTTAACTATGGCTACACCTTC. Translation gives CASSTGQGVNYGYTF.